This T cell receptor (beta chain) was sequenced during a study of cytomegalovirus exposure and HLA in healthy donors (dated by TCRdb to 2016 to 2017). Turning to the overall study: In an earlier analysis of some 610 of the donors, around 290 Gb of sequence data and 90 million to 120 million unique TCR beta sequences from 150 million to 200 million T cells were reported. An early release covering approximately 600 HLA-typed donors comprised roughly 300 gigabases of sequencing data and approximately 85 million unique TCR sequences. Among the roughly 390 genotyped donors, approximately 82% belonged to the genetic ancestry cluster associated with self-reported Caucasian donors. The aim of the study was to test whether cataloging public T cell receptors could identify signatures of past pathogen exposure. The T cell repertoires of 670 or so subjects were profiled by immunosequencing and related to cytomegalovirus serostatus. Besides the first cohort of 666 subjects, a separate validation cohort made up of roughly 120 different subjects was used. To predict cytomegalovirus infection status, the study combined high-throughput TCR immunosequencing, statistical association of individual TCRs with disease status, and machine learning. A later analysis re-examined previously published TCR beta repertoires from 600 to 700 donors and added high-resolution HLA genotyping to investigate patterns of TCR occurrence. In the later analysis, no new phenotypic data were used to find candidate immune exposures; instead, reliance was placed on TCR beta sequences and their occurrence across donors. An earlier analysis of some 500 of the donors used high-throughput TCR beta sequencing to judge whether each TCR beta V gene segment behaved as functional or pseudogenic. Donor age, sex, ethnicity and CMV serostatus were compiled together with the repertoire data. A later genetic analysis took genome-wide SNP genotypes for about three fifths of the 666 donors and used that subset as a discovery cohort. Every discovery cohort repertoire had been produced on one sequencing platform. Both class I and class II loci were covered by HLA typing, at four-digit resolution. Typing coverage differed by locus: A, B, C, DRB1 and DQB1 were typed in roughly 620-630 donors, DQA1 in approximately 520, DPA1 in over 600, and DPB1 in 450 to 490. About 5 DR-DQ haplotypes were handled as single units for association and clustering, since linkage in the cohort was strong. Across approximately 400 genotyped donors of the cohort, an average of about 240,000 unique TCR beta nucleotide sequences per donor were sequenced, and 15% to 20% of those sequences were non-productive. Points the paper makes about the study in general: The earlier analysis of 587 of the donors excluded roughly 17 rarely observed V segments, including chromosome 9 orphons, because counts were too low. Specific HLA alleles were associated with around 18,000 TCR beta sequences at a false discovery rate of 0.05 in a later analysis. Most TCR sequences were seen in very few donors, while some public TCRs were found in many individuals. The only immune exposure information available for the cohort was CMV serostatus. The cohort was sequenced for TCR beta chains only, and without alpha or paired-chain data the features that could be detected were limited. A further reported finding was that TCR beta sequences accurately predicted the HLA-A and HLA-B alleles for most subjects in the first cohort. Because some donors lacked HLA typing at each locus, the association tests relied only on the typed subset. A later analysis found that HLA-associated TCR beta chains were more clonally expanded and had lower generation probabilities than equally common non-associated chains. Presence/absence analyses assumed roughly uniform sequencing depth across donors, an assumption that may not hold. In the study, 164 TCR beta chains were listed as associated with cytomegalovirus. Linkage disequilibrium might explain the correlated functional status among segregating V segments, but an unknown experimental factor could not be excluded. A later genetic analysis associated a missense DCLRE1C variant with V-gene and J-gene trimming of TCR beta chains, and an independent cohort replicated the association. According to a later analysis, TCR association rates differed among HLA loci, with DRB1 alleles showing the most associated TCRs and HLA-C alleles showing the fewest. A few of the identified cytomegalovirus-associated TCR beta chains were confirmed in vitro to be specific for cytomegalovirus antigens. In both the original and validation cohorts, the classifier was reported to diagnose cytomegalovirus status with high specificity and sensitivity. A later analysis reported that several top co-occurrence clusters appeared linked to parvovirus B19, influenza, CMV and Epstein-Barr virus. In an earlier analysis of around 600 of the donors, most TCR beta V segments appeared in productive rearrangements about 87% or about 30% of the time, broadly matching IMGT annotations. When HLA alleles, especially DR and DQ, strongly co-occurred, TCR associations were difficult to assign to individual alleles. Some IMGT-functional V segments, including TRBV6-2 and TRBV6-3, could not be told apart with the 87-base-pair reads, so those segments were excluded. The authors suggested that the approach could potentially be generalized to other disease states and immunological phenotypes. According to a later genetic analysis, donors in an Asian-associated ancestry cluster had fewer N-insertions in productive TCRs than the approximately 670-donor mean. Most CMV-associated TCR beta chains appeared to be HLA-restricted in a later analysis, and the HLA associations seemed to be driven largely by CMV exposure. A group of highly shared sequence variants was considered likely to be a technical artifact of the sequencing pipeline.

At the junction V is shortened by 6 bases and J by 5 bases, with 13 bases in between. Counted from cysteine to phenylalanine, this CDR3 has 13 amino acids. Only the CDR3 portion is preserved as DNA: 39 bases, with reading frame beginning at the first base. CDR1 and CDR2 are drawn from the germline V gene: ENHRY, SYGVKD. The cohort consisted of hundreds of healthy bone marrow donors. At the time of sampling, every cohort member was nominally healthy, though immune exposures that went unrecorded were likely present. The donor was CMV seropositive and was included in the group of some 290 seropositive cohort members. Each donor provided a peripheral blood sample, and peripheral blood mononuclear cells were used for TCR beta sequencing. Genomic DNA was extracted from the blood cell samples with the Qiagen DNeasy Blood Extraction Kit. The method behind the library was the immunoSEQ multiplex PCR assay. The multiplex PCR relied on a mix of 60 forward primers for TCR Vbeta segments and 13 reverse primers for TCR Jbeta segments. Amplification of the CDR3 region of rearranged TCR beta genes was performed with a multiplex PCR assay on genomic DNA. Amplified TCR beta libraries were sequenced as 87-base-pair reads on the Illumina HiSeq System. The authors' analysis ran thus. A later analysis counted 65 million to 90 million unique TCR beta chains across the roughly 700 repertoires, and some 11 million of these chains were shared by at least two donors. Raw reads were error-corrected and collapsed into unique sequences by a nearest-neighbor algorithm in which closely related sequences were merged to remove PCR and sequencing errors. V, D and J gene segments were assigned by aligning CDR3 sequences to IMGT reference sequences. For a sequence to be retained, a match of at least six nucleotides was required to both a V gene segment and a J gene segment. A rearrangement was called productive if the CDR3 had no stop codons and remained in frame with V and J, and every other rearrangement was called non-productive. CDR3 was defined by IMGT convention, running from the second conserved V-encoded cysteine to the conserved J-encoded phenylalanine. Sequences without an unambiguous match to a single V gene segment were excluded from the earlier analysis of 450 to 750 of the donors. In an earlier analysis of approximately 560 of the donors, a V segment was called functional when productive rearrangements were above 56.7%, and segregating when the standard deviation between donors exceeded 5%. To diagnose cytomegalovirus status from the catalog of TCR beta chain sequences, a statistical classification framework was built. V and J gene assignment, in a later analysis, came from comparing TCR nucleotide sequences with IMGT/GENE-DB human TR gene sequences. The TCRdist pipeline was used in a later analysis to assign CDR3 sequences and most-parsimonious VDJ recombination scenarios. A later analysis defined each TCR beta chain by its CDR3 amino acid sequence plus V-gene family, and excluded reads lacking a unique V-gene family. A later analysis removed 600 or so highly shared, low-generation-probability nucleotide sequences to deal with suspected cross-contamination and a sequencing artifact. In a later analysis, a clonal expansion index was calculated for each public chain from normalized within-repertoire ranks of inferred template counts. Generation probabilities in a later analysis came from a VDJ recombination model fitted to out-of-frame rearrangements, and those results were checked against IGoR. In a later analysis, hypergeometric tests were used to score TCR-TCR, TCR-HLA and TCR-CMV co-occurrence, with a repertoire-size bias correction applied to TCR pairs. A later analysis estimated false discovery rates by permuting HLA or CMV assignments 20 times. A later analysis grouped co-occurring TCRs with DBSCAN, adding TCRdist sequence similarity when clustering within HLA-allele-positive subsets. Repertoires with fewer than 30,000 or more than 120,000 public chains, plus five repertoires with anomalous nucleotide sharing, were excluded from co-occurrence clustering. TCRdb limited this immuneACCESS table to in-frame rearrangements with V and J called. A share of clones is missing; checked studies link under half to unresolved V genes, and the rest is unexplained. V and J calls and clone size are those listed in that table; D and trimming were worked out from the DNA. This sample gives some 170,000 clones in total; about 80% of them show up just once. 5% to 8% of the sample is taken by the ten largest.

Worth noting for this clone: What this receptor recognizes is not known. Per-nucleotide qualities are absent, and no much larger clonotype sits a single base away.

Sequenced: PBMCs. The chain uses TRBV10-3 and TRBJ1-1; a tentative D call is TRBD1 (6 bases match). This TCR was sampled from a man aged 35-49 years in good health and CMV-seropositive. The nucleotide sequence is TGTGCCATCAGGGGGGAAGGGGGTACTGAAGCTTTCTTT. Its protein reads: CAIRGEGGTEAFF.